The clone carrying this T cell receptor (beta chain) was observed a few times. Antigen specificity is unknown. Germline-derived CDR1 and CDR2 are LNHNV and YYDKDF (reference sequence). The CDR3 totals 16 residues. Trimming at V came to 5 bases and at J to 1 base, leaving 4 bases not matched to a gene. Unique molecular identifiers were attached to individual cDNA molecules. TCRdb redid the calling of the 5' RACE reads with MiXCR, one entry per CDR3 protein. The sample has tens of thousands of distinct CDR3 sequences, 5.5% to 7.5% seen once. These data originate in a study of early T cells in non-severe SARS-CoV-2 infection. About the research overall: Sequenced material consisted of bulk RNA (from unsorted whole blood), and chains were unpaired.

Study findings and constraints: CD4 and private specificities were missed by VDJdb matching, which favored anti-spike CD8 responses.

Input material: whole blood. The source is an adult who was a healthcare worker with PCR-confirmed SARS-CoV-2 infection or an uninfected control (not recorded which). The chain joins TRBV15 to TRBJ2-7; 14 nucleotides agree with TRBD2. CDR3 nucleotides: TGTGCCACCAGCGGGACTAGCGGGAGCGGGTCCTACGAGCAGTACTTC. Amino acid sequence: CATSGTSGSGSYEQYF.